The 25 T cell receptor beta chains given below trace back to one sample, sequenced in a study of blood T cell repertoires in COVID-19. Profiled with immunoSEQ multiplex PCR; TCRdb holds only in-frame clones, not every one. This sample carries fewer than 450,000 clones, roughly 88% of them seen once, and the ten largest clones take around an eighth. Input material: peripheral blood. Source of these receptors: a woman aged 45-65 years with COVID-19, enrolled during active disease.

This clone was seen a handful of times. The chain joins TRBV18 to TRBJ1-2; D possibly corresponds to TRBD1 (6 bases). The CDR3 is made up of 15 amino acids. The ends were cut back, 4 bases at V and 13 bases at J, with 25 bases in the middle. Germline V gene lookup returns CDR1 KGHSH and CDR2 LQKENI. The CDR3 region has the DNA TGTGCCAGCTCACAAGGGGCGACAGGCCTTCGCGGCGGCACCTTC. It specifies CASSQGATGLRGGTF.

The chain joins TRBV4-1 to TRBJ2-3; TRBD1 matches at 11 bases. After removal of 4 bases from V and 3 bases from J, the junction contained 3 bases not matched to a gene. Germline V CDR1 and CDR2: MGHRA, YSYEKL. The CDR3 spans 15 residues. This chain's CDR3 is CASSPGQGGTDTQYF. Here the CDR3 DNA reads TGCGCCAGCAGCCCGGGACAGGGGGGAACAGATACGCAGTATTTT.

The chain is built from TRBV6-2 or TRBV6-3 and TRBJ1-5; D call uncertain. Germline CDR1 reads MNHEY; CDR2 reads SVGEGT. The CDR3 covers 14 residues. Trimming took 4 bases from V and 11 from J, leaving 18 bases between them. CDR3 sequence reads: CASSSPPPLEAQHF. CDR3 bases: TGTGCCAGCAGTTCCCCGCCGCCGCTCGAGGCCCAGCATTTT.

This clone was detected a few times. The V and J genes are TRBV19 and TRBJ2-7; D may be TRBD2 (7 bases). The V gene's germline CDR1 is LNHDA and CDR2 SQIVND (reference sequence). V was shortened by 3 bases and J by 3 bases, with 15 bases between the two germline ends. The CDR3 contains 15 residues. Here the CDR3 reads CASSMRRGLVYEQYF. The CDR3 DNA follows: TGTGCCAGTAGTATGCGGCGGGGGCTCGTCTACGAGCAGTACTTC.

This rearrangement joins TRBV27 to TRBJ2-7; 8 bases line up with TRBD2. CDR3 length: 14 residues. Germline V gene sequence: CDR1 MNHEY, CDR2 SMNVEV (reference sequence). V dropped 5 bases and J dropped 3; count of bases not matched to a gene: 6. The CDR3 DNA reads TGTGCCAGCAGTCCCCGGGGGGGAGGCTACGAGCAGTACTTC. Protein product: CASSPRGGGYEQYF.

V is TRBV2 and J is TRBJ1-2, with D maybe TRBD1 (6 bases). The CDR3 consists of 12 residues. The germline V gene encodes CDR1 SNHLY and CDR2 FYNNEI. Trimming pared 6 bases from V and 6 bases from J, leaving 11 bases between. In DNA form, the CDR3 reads TGTGCCAGCAGGACAGGATTGGATGGCTACACCTTC. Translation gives CASRTGLDGYTF.

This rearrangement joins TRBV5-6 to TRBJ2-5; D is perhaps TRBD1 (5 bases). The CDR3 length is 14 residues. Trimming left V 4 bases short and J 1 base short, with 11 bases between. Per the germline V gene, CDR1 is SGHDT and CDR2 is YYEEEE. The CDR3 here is CASSDGHFQETQYF. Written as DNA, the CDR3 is TGTGCCAGCAGCGATGGACATTTCCAAGAGACCCAGTACTTC.

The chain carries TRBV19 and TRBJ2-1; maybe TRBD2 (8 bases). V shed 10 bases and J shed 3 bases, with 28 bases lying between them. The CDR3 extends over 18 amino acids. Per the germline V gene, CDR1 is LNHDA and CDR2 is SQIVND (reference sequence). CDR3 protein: CATHGTDSGGAFYNEQFF. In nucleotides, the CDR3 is TGTGCCACCCACGGGACAGATTCGGGGGGGGCGTTCTACAATGAGCAGTTCTTC. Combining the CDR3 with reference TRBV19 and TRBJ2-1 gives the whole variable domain DGGITQSPKYLFRKEGQNVTLSCEQNLNHDAMYWYRQDPGQGLRLIYYSQIVNDFQKGDIAEGYSVSREKKESFPLTVTSAQKNPTAFYLCATHGTDSGGAFYNEQFFGPGTRLTVL.

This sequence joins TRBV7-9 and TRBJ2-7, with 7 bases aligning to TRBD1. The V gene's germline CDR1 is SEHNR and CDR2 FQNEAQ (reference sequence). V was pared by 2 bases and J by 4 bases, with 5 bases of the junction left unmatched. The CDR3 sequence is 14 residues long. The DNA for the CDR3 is TGTGCCAGCAGCTTATCGACAGGGAATTACGAGCAGTACTTC. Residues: CASSLSTGNYEQYF.

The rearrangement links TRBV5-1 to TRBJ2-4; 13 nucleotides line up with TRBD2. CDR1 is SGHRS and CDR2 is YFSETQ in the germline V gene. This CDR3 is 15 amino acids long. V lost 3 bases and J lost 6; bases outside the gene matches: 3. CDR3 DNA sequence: TGCGCCAGCAGCTCCGGGACTAGCGGGGCAAACATTCAGTACTTC. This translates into CASSSGTSGANIQYF.

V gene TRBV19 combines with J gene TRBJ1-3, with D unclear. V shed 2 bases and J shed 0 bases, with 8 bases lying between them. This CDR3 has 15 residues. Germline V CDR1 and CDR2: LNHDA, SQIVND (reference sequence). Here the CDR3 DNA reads TGTGCCAGTAGTATAATGAGCAACTCTGGAAACACCATATATTTT. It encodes CASSIMSNSGNTIYF.

The CDR3 DNA reads as TGTGCCAGCAGTGACTCGACTAGCCCGCATAAGTACTTC. Amino acid sequence: CASSDSTSPHKYF. The chain joins TRBV6-4 to TRBJ2-5; the match to TRBD2 covers 7 bases. The V segment lost 0 bases and the J segment 12 bases; nucleotides outside the gene matches: 7. This CDR3 has 13 residues. Germline V gives CDR1 MRHNA, CDR2 SNTAGT.

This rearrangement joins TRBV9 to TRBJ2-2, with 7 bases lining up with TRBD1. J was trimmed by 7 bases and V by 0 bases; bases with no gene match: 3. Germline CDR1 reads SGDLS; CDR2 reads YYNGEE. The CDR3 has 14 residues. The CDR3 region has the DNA TGTGCCAGCAGCGTAGAGACAGGGAACGGGGAGCTGTTTTTT. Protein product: CASSVETGNGELFF.

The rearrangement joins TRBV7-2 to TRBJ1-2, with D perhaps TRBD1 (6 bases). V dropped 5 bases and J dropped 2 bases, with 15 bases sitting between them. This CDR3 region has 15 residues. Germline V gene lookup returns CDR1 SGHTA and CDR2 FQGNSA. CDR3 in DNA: TGTGCCAGCAGCCCCTTTGAAACAGGGAACTATGGCTACACCTTC. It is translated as CASSPFETGNYGYTF.

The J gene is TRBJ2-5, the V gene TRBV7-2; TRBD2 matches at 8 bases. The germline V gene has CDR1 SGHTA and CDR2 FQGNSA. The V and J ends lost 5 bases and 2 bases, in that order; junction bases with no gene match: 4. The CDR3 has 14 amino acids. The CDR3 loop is CASSPGGGQETQYF. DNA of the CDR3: TGTGCCAGCAGCCCCGGGGGGGGTCAAGAGACCCAGTACTTC.

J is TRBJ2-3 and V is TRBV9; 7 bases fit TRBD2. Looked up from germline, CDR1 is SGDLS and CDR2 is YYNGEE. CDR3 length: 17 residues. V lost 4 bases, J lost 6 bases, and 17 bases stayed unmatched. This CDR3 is CASSPLGGSGRLDTQYF. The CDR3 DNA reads TGTGCCAGCAGCCCGTTGGGAGGTAGCGGGCGGCTTGATACGCAGTATTTT.

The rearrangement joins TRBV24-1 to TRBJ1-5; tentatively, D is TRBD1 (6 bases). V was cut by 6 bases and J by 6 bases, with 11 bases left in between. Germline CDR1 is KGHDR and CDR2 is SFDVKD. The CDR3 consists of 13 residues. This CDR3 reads CATSNRVGQPQHF. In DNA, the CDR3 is TGTGCCACCAGTAACAGGGTGGGTCAGCCCCAGCATTTT.

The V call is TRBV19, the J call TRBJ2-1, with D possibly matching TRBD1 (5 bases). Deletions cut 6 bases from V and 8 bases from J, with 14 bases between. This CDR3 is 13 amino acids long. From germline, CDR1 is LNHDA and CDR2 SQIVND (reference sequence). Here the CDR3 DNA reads TGTGCCAGTAGGGTCTCAGGGATCGATGAGCAGTTCTTC. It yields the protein CASRVSGIDEQFF.

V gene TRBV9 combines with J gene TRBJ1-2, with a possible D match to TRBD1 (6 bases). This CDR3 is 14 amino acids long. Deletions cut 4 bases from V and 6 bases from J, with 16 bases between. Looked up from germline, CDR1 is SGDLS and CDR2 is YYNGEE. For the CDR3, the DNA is TGTGCCAGCAGCATGTCTAGACAGGCCCATGGCTACACCTTC. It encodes CASSMSRQAHGYTF.

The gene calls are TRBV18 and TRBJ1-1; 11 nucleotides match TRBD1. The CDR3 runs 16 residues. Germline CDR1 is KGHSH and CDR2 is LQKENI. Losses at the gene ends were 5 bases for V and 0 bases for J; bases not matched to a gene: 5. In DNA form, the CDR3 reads TGTGCCAGCTCATTAGGACAGGGGGCCTTGAACACTGAAGCTTTCTTT. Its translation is CASSLGQGALNTEAFF.

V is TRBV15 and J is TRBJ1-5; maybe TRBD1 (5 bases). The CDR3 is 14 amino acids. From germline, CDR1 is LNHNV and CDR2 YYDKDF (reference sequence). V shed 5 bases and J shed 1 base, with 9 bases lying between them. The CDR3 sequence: CATSGGLSNQPQHF. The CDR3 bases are TGTGCCACCAGCGGGGGGTTAAGCAATCAGCCCCAGCATTTT.

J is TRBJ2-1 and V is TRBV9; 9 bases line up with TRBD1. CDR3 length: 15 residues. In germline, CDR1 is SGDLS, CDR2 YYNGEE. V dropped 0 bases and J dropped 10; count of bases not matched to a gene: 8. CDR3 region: CASSVEGQGPWEQFF. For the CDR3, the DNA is TGTGCCAGCAGCGTAGAGGGACAGGGCCCATGGGAGCAGTTCTTC. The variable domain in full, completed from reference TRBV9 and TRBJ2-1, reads DSGVTQTPKHLITATGQRVTLRCSPRSGDLSVYWYQQSLDQGLQFLIQYYNGEERAKGNILERFSAQQFPDLHSELNLSSLELGDSALYFCASSVEGQGPWEQFFGPGTRLTVL.

The CDR3 here is CASSYSGRTEAFF. DNA for the CDR3: TGTGCCAGCAGTTACTCGGGCAGGACTGAAGCTTTCTTT. The genes are TRBV6-6 and TRBJ1-1, with D hard to call. Trimming left V 0 bases short and J 5 bases short, with 7 bases between. The CDR3 loop spans 13 amino acids. Per the germline V gene, CDR1 is MNHNY and CDR2 is SVGAGI (reference sequence).

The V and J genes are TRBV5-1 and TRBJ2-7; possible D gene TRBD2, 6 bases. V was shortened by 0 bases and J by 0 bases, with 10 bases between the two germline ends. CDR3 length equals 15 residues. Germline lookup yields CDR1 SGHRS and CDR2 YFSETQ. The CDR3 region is CASSLGQGLSYEQYF. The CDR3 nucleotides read TGCGCCAGCAGCTTGGGCCAGGGACTCTCCTACGAGCAGTACTTC.

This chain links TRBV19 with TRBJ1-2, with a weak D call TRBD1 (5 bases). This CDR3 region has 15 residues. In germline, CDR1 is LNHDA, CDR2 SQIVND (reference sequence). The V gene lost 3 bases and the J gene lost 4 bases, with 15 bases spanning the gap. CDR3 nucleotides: TGTGCCAGTAGTATGGGGGGAAGGACCCCCTATGGCTACACCTTC. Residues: CASSMGGRTPYGYTF.